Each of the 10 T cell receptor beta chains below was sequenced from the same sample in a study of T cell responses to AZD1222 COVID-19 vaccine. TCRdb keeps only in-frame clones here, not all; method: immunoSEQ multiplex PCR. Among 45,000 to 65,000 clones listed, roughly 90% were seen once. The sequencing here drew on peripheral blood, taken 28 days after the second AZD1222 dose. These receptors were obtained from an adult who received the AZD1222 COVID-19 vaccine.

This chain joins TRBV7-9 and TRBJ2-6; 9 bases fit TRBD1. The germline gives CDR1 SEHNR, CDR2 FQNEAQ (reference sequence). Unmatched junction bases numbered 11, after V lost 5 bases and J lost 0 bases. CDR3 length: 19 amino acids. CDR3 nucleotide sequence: TGTGCCAGCAGCCCAGGGACCGGGACAGGGATCTCTGGGGCCAACGTCCTGACTTTC. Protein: CASSPGTGTGISGANVLTF.

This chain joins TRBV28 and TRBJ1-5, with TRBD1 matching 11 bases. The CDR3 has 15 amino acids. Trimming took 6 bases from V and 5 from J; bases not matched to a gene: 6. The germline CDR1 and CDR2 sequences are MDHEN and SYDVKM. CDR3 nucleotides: TGTGCCAGCAGCTCGGGACAGGGGGTAGATCAGCCCCAGCATTTT. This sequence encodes CASSSGQGVDQPQHF. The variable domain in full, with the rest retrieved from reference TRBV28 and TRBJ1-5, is DVKVTQSSRYLVKRTGEKVFLECVQDMDHENMFWYRQDPGLGLRLIYFSYDVKMKEKGDIPEGYSVSREKKERFSLILESASTNQTSMYLCASSSGQGVDQPQHFGDGTRLSIL.

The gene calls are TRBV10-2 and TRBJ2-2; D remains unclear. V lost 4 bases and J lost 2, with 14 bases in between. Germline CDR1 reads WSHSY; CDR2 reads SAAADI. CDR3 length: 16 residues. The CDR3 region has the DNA TGCGCCAGCAGTGTGACGATAGGGATAAACACCGGGGAGCTGTTTTTT. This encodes CASSVTIGINTGELFF.

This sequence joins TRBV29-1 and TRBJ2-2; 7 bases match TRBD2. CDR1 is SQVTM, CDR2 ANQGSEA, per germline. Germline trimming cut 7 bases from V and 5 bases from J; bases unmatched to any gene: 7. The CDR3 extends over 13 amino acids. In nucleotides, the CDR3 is TGCAGCGCCATCCCGGGAGGTACCGGGGAGCTGTTTTTT. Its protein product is CSAIPGGTGELFF.

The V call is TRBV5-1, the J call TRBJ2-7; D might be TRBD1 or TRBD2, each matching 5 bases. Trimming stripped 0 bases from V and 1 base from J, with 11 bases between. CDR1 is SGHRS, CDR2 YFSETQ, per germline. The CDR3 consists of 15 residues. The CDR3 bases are TGCGCCAGCAGCTTGGCCGGGACGGTGTCCTACGAGCAGTACTTC. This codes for CASSLAGTVSYEQYF.

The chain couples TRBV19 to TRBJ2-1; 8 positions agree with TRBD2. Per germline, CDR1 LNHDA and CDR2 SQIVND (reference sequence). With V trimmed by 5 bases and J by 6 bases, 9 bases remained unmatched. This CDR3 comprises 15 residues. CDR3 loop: CASSAPGLASNEQFF. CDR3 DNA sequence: TGTGCCAGTAGTGCGCCCGGACTAGCTTCCAATGAGCAGTTCTTC.

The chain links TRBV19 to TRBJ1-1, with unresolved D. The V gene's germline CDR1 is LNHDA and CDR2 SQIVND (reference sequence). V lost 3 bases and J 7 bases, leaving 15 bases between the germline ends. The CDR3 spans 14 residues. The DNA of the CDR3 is TGTGCCAGTAGTATGCACCGGGGTAACGGTGAAGCTTTCTTT. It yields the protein CASSMHRGNGEAFF.

CDR3 amino acids: CASSLESSGYNEQFF. CDR3 sequence (DNA): TGCGCCAGCAGCTTGGAATCTAGCGGCTACAATGAGCAGTTCTTC. The chain carries TRBV5-1 and TRBJ2-1, with 7 bases aligning to TRBD2. From germline, CDR1 is SGHRS and CDR2 YFSETQ. This CDR3 is 15 amino acids long. The ends lost 0 bases at V and 3 bases at J; junction bases unmatched: 3.

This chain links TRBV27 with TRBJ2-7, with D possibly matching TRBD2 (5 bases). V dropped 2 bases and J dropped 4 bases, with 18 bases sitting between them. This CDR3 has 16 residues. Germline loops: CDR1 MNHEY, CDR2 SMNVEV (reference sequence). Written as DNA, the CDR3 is TGTGCCAGCAGTTTAAGATTTGAGGGTCCCCTTTACGAGCAGTACTTC. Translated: CASSLRFEGPLYEQYF.

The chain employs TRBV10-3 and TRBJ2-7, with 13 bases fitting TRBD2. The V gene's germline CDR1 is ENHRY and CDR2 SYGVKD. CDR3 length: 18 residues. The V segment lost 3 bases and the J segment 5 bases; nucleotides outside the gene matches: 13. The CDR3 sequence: CAISDHTGLAGARNEQYF. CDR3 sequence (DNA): TGTGCCATCAGTGATCACACCGGACTAGCGGGAGCCCGAAACGAGCAGTACTTC.